The source of this TCR beta chain is a study of shared clonotypes between healthy human individuals. This clone was seen just once. This CDR3 comprises 16 residues. The germline CDR1 and CDR2 sequences are MDHEN and SYDVKM. V dropped 1 base and J dropped 1 base, with 13 bases sitting between them. The protocol was immunoSEQ multiplex PCR, while the TCRdb copy is restricted to in-frame clones and leaves out a portion. Among about 600,000 clones listed, about 96% were seen once. The CD4+ fraction was divided into a CD45RA+ naive subset and a CD45RA-negative memory subset. This sequence was found in a young woman in good health. Sequences were obtained from naive CD4+ T cells sorted from blood. Described subset: CD45RA+ positively selected. V is TRBV28 and J is TRBJ2-5, with D maybe TRBD1 (5 bases). CDR3 nucleotide sequence: TGTGCCAGCAGTTTATATACAGGAACTTCCCAAGAGACCCAGTACTTC. This encodes CASSLYTGTSQETQYF. Complete variable domain (other parts from reference TRBV28 and TRBJ2-5): DVKVTQSSRYLVKRTGEKVFLECVQDMDHENMFWYRQDPGLGLRLIYFSYDVKMKEKGDIPEGYSVSREKKERFSLILESASTNQTSMYLCASSLYTGTSQETQYFGPGTRLLVL.